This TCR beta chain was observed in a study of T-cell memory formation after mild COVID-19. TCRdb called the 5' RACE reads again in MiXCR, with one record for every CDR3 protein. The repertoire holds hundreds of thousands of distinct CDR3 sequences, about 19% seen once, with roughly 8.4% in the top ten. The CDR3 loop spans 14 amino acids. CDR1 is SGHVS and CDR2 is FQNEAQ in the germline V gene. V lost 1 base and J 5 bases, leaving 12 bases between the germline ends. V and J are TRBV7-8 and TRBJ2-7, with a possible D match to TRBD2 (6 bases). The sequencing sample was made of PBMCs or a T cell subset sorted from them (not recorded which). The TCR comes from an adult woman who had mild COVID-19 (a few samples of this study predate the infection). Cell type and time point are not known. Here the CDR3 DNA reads TGTGCCAGCAGCTTAGATCCAGGCGGGGACGAGCAGTACTTC. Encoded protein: CASSLDPGGDEQYF.